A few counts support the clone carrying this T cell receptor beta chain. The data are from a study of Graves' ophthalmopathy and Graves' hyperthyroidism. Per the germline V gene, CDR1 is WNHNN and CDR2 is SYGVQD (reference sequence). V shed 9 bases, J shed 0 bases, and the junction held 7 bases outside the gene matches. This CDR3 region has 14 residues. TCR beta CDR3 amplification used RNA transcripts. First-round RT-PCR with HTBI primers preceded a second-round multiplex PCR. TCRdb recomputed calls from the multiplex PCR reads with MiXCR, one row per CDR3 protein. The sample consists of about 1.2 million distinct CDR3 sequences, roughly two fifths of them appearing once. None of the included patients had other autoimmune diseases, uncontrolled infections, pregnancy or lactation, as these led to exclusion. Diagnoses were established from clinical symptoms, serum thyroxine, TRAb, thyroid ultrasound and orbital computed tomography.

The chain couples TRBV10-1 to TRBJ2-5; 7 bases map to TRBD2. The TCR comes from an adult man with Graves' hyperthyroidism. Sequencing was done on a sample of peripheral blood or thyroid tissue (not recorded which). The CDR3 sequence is CASSTSVDQETQYF. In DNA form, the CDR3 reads TGCGCCAGTTCTACTAGCGTCGACCAAGAGACCCAGTACTTC.